This TCR beta chain was sequenced for a study of T cell responses to AZD1222 COVID-19 vaccine. About the study: Pooled in the analysis were second doses at about 4 or about 12 weeks. Findings and limits, study-wide: The sample set comprised mostly white British donors with more females, and clonal diversity was possibly underestimated. Spike-specific TCR breadth and depth grew following two AZD1222 doses.

As concerns this clone: Its antigen remains unidentified.

Only in-frame clones appear in the TCRdb table, and some are missing; sequencing was by immunoSEQ multiplex PCR. The sample includes around 250,000 clones, over 85% of them seen just once. The specimen was peripheral blood, collected on day 0 of AZD1222 vaccination. The TCR sequence derives from an adult in good health.

CDR3 in DNA: TGTGCCAGCAGTTATCCACCCGGGACTAGCAACGAGCAGTACTTC. Translating gives CASSYPPGTSNEQYF. The chain carries TRBV28 and TRBJ2-7; TRBD2 agrees at 9 bases. Trimming at V came to 4 bases and at J to 5 bases, leaving 9 bases not matched to a gene. This CDR3 region has 15 residues. Germline CDR1 MDHEN, CDR2 SYDVKM.